This T cell receptor (beta chain) comes out of a study of T-cell reconstitution after alpha-beta-depleted transplantation in children (dated by TCRdb to about 2016). Regarding the research as a whole: The study quantitatively tracked T-cell immune reconstitution after TCRalphabeta/CD19-depleted allogeneic hematopoietic cell transplantation in children using TCR repertoire profiling.

Libraries were made using PCR. The run used an Illumina HiSeq 2500. TCR libraries were prepared with molecular barcoding, using unique molecular identifiers to normalize TCRbeta repertoire quantification. TCRdb cleaned the public reads at Q25 with fastp, built clones with MiXCR and kept in-frame beta chains. Identical CDR3 protein sequences are pooled into one entry, listed with their most common genes and DNA. This sample gives about 640,000 distinct CDR3 sequences in total; 16% of them show up just once. The ten top clones hold approximately 1% of the sample. Including cysteine and phenylalanine, the CDR3 has 17 amino acids. Only the CDR3 DNA stays, 51 bases, in frame from base 1. Compared with germline, V lacks 3 bases and J lacks 8 bases; bases without a gene match: 11. CDR1 and CDR2 are drawn from the germline V gene: KGHSH, LQKENI. This clonotype was found a few times. What antigen it recognizes has not been identified. Within one base of it there is no much larger clone, and no base qualities were kept.

The sequence derives from a human donor who donated a stem cell graft to a child with acute myeloid leukemia. The chain is encoded by TRBV18 joined to TRBJ1-6; the junction holds 9 bases that match TRBD1. The specimen was PBMCs from the stem cell graft donor, collected from the stem cell graft. In nucleotide form, the sequence is TGTGCCAGCTCACCCAGCGCCGACAGGGGGATATATTCACCCCTCCACTTT. It translates as CASSPSADRGIYSPLHF.